This T cell receptor (beta chain) was sequenced in a study of blood T cells in healthy people across ages. This clonotype was counted ten times or more. There are 16 residues in the CDR3. Germline-derived CDR1 and CDR2 are SGDLS and YYNGEE. V was trimmed by 0 bases and J by 9 bases, leaving 19 bases between them. Primed by a sample-barcoded 5' primer and a J-beta primer mix, a second PCR proceeded for 7 to 11 cycles. TCRdb reprocessed the 5' RACE reads with MiXCR, giving one entry per CDR3 protein. The repertoire holds 550,000 to 750,000 distinct CDR3 sequences, with 21% as singletons. The V call is TRBV9, the J call TRBJ2-1, with D perhaps matching TRBD2 (5 bases). This TCR was recovered from a man between 65 and 79 years old in good health. Sequenced: blood. The CDR3 protein is CASSVALAPLFSEQFF. The CDR3, as DNA: TGTGCCAGCAGCGTAGCTCTAGCCCCGCTATTTAGTGAGCAGTTCTTC.